Below, one TCR beta chain is given with its context. V was clipped by 6 bases and J by 7 bases, with 15 bases between them. The CDR3 runs to 13 residues. Looked up from germline, CDR1 is MNHNY and CDR2 is SVGAGI (reference sequence). This sample stems from a study of T cell responses to AZD1222 COVID-19 vaccine. Libraries were prepared by immunoSEQ multiplex PCR; TCRdb keeps only in-frame clonotypes and omits some of them. The profile shows approximately 90,000 clones, approximately 88% of them singletons. The V call is TRBV6-6, the J call TRBJ1-1; D remains ambiguous. Sequenced material: peripheral blood, taken on day 0 of AZD1222 vaccination. The source is an adult in good health. The DNA of the CDR3 is TGTGCCAGCAGCTATACTAACCTCCGTGAAGCTTTCTTT. Amino acid sequence: CASSYTNLREAFF.